Sequencing of this T cell receptor (beta chain) was carried out in a study of vaccination and CD4 T cells after COVID-19 (dated by TCRdb to the early 2020s). Background for the entire study: The convalescent cohort comprised six males and four females, including two Hispanic individuals, seven Caucasians, two Asians and one multiracial person. Participants got two doses of the Pfizer-BioNTech BNT162b2 vaccine (n=8) or two doses of the Moderna mRNA-1273 vaccine (n=2). Post-COVID blood samples were collected from convalescent patients a median of about 92 days after diagnosis, with a range of about 35 to 180 days. Post-vaccine blood samples were taken a median of about 70 days after the second vaccine dose, with a range of roughly 13 to 250 days. For stimulating the cultures, overlapping spike peptide pools were used, derived from SARS-CoV-2 as well as from the common cold coronaviruses HCoV-NL63, HCoV-OC43 and HCoV-229E. As controls, cultures received a CEFX viral epitope pool (the positive control), an HIV-1 Nef peptide pool (the negative control), or no peptide at all. In 10 COVID-19 convalescent patients and a handful of infection-naive healthy vaccine recipients, researchers compared the spike-specific CD4+ TCR repertoire from before mRNA vaccination with the repertoire from after. An earlier paper using these donors assessed, at the TCR clonotype level, memory CD4+ T cell crossreactivity between SARS-CoV-2 and common cold coronavirus spike proteins.

The cysteine opens and the phenylalanine closes a CDR3 of 12 amino acids. Left in the record is the CDR3 DNA by itself, 36 bases read in frame from the first base. V is pared back by 0 bases and J by 2 bases, with 5 bases lying between the germline termini. CDR1 DFQATT and CDR2 SNEGSKA are derived from the germline V gene (reference sequence). The table lists this clonotype with a few counts. No antigen is known for it. The record has no base qualities; no much larger clone is one base away. The library was generated by PCR. DNA from cultured CD4+ T cells underwent TCR sequencing with the Oncomine TCR Beta short-read assay at the Johns Hopkins FTIC core. The QIAamp micro DNA kit was used to extract genomic DNA from the cultured CD4+ T cells. The Oncomine TCR Beta libraries from cultured CD4+ T cells were pooled using unique dual indexes and then sequenced on an Illumina iSeq 100. On the study's bioinformatics: Non-productive sequences were removed, and CDR3s that did not start with C, did not end with F or W, or were shorter than 7 amino acids were discarded. Antigen-specific clonotypes were identified with the MANAFEST web application by comparing peptide-stimulated wells with reference and other culture wells. Positive clones required FDR below 0.05, an odds ratio above 5, and productive frequency above 0.1% in at least two of three replicate wells. A clonotype was classed as cross-reactive if the clonotype showed significant expansion both in SARS-CoV-2 spike wells and in at least one common cold coronavirus spike condition. CDR3 homology was assessed with Levenshtein distances (stringdist) and unrooted phylogenetic trees (ape) in R version 3.6.1. Using fastp at Q25 and MiXCR, TCRdb reprocessed the public reads and kept productive beta chains. Every CDR3 protein is listed once, alongside the most common genes and DNA of its rows. The V and J calls reflect TCRdb's pipeline rather than the authors' work. The sample has 7,500 to 9,500 distinct CDR3 sequences on record, 28% of them singletons. The ten largest make up 11% of the sample.

The paper as a whole reports these results and caveats: The number of convalescent patients in the study was relatively small, and the study did not examine early timepoints following natural infection. Nearly all vaccine-specific clones in convalescent patients (304 of 307) were mono-reactive for SARS-CoV-2 spike rather than cross-reactive with common cold coronaviruses. In convalescent patients, a median 86.3% of post-vaccine SARS-CoV-2-reactive clones were detected only after vaccination, and vaccine-specific priming was suggested by this finding. An increase in the median number of SARS-CoV-2-reactive clonotypes from approximately 20 after infection to some 40 after vaccination was observed, but the change was not found to be significant.

Explained via the paper, the treatment or condition label denotes: 10-day PBMC culture with coronavirus spike peptide pools or control peptides (ViraFEST assay). CD4+ T cells from unexposed donors were collected before the COVID-19 pandemic (2011-2018). The ViraFEST assay, used in the study, expanded antigen-specific T cells with peptide pools and then identified the expanded clonotypes through TCR sequencing. Each well held two million PBMCs cultured with 9 to 10 ug/ml peptide pools in IMDM containing around 5% human AB serum and roughly 10 IU/ml IL-2. Half of the culture medium was replaced with fresh IL-2-containing medium on days 3 and 7. After around 10 days of culture, CD4+ T cells were isolated by negative selection using the EasySep CD4+ T cell isolation kit. As cell number allowed, CD4+ T cells from unexposed donors were tested for reactivity to SARS-CoV-2 S and N and to four common cold coronavirus spike pools. Ficoll-Paque Plus gradient centrifugation was used to isolate PBMCs from whole blood, and the isolated PBMCs were then either used fresh or cryopreserved at -140C. In general, triplicate wells were set up for every culture condition. Leukapheresis product for the unexposed donors was purchased commercially.

Sequenced sample: CD4+ T cells from blood, cultured in vitro. The sequence links TRBV20-1 to TRBJ2-7, with an unclear D gene assignment. This TCR came from a human donor in good health. The sequence in DNA is TGCAGTGCTAGAGATGGCCCCTACGAGCAGTACTTC. This is translated as CSARDGPYEQYF.